Presented here are 27 T cell receptor beta chains from one specimen sequenced in a study of T cells in Graves' hyperthyroidism and ophthalmopathy. Researchers took RNA transcripts and amplified the TCR beta CDR3 regions from them. Researchers ran a first-round RT-PCR on the TCR CDR3 using the HTBI primer set. TCRdb processed the multiplex PCR reads anew with MiXCR; each CDR3 protein has one entry. The sample holds fewer than 500,000 distinct CDR3 sequences, around 15% seen once. Sequencing input: blood. Receptors originate from a man younger than 30 with Graves' ophthalmopathy.

The V and J genes are TRBV28 and TRBJ2-2; tentatively, D is TRBD1 or TRBD2 (5 bases each). This CDR3 is 13 amino acids long. The germline gives CDR1 MDHEN, CDR2 SYDVKM. Trimming left V 8 bases short and J 8 bases short, with 15 bases between. CDR3 DNA sequence: TGTGCCAGCTCGGGACCTAACGCAGGGGAGCTGTTTTTT. This sequence encodes CASSGPNAGELFF.

This clonotype was detected ten times or more. The chain couples TRBV7-9 to TRBJ1-1, with D possibly matching TRBD1 (6 bases). The CDR3 loop spans 15 amino acids. V lost 5 bases and J 5 bases, leaving 18 bases between the germline ends. Germline loops: CDR1 SEHNR, CDR2 FQNEAQ (reference sequence). The DNA for the CDR3 is TGTGCCAGCAGCAGTGGGTCGGGGGCGAGTACTGAAGCTTTCTTT. Amino acids: CASSSGSGASTEAFF. Together with reference TRBV7-9 and TRBJ1-1, the CDR3 gives the full variable domain: DTGVSQNPRHKITKRGQNVTFRCDPISEHNRLYWYRQTLGQGPEFLTYFQNEAQLEKSRLLSDRFSAERPKGSFSTLEIQRTEQGDSAMYLCASSSGSGASTEAFFGQGTRLTVV.

A note on this clonotype: This may be a read error, as it is one base from a much larger clone. This rearrangement joins TRBV4-1 to TRBJ2-7, with D hard to call. V shed 3 bases and J shed 6 bases, with 18 bases lying between them. From germline, CDR1 is MGHRA and CDR2 YSYEKL. The CDR3 contains 15 residues. The CDR3 protein is CASSHSFAAACEQYF. The CDR3 region has the DNA TGCGCCAGCAGCCACTCCTTTGCGGCAGCCTGCGAGCAGTACTTC.

In its sample, this clonotype was seen many times. CDR3 protein: CASSRTGVGYGYTF. Written as DNA, the CDR3 is TGCGCCAGCAGTAGGACAGGGGTCGGCTATGGCTACACCTTC. The genes are TRBV10-1 and TRBJ1-2, with 9 bases that match TRBD1. The CDR3 sequence is 14 residues long. V gave up 5 bases and J gave up 4 bases; unmatched junction bases: 5. Germline lookup yields CDR1 WNHNN and CDR2 SYGVQD (reference sequence).

This clonotype came up once. This may stem from a read error, because a much larger clone lies one nucleotide away. The genes are TRBV27 and TRBJ2-2; D remains unclear. CDR3 length: 16 residues. The germline gives CDR1 MNHEY, CDR2 SMNVEV (reference sequence). CDR3 DNA: TGTGCCAGCAGTGAACCCACTATTGGGAACACCGGGCAGCTGTTTTTT. This translates into CASSEPTIGNTGQLFF.

Many counts were recorded for this clonotype. The V call is TRBV6-1, the J call TRBJ2-7; 8 bases are shared with TRBD2. The V gene's germline CDR1 is MNHNS and CDR2 SASEGT. This CDR3 spans 15 amino acids. Unmatched junction bases numbered 9, after V lost 8 bases and J lost 0 bases. The CDR3 DNA reads as TGTGCCAGCGGTCTCCGGAGCGGGGGCTCCTACGAGCAGTACTTC. It is translated as CASGLRSGGSYEQYF.

This clonotype turned up a few times. The J gene is TRBJ2-5, the V gene TRBV10-3; D is unclear. The ends were cut back, 0 bases at V and 1 base at J, with 9 bases in the middle. Germline CDR1 and CDR2: ENHRY and SYGVKD. The CDR3 is 15 amino acids. The CDR3 loop is CAISESILVQETQYF. The DNA for the CDR3 is TGTGCCATCAGTGAGTCGATTTTGGTCCAAGAGACCCAGTACTTC.

This clonotype has ten or more counts. This chain connects TRBV11-2 to TRBJ1-1; TRBD1 is a possible D gene (6 bases). V lost 2 bases, J lost 4 bases, and 11 bases lay in between. Germline CDR1 is SGHAT and CDR2 is FQNNGV. CDR3 size: 14 residues. The chain's CDR3 is CASSLSRGSTEAFF. CDR3 coding DNA: TGTGCCAGCAGCTTATCGAGGGGGAGCACTGAAGCTTTCTTT.

This clonotype was counted at least ten times. This chain links TRBV11-2 with TRBJ2-7; TRBD1 matches at 7 bases. The CDR3 consists of 15 residues. Germline assignment: CDR1 SGHAT and CDR2 FQNNGV. Losses at the gene ends were 5 bases for V and 0 bases for J; bases not matched to a gene: 7. CDR3 in DNA: TGTGCCAGCAGCCGAAACCGGGACAGCTCCTACGAGCAGTACTTC. Translation gives CASSRNRDSSYEQYF.

This clonotype was observed a handful of times. The V gene is TRBV15, the J gene TRBJ2-1; D might be TRBD1 (6 bases). Germline V gene data show CDR1 as LNHNV and CDR2 as YYDKDF (reference sequence). The CDR3 length is 14 residues. Trimming removed 5 bases at V and 5 bases at J, with 13 bases between. CDR3 nucleotides: TGTGCCACCAGCGGAACCCCAGGGGACAATGAGCAGTTCTTC. Its protein is CATSGTPGDNEQFF.

This clonotype has ten or more counts. In DNA form, the CDR3 reads TGCGCCAGCACGATAGGACTAGCGGCTAGCACAGATACGCAGTATTTT. Translation gives CASTIGLAASTDTQYF. The rearrangement links TRBV5-1 to TRBJ2-3; 10 bases map to TRBD2. The length of the CDR3 is 16 residues. Germline V gene data show CDR1 as SGHRS and CDR2 as YFSETQ. V gave up 6 bases and J gave up 0 bases; unmatched junction bases: 7.

In its sample, this clonotype was seen many times. In DNA form, the CDR3 reads TGTGCCAGCAGCCAAGCGGGAAGCGTTTACAACGAGCAGTACTTC. It yields the protein CASSQAGSVYNEQYF. This chain connects TRBV3-1 to TRBJ2-7, with D tentatively TRBD2 (5 bases). V gave up 1 base and J gave up 5 bases, with 15 bases separating them. CDR3 size: 15 residues. Germline loops: CDR1 LGHDT, CDR2 YNNKEL (reference sequence).

This clonotype was counted a few times. The J gene is TRBJ2-6, the V gene TRBV2; possible D gene TRBD2, 7 bases. Germline V gene sequence: CDR1 SNHLY, CDR2 FYNNEI. The CDR3 contains 17 residues. V lost 4 bases to trimming and J lost 3 bases, with 16 bases between them. In nucleotides, the CDR3 is TGTGCCAGCAGTGTCCGAGGGGGGGCTTATGGGGCCAACGTCCTGACTTTC. This encodes CASSVRGGAYGANVLTF.

This clonotype occurred many times. The V and J genes are TRBV7-9 and TRBJ2-7; D ambiguous. This CDR3 is 15 amino acids long. V was trimmed by 2 bases and J by 0 bases, leaving 11 bases between them. Germline CDR1 reads SEHNR; CDR2 reads FQNEAQ (reference sequence). CDR3 amino acids: CASSLFGSSSYEQYF. In DNA form, the CDR3 reads TGTGCCAGCAGCTTATTTGGCAGCAGCTCCTACGAGCAGTACTTC.

In its sample, this clonotype was seen many times. The chain uses TRBV6-5 and TRBJ1-5, with D maybe TRBD1 (5 bases). Trimming left V 0 bases short and J 7 bases short, with 10 bases between. Germline loops: CDR1 MNHEY, CDR2 SVGAGI. This CDR3 has 14 amino acids. This CDR3 is CASSYSGDRQPQHF. The CDR3 DNA follows: TGTGCCAGCAGTTACTCCGGGGACCGGCAGCCCCAGCATTTT.

This clonotype was picked up many times. This chain uses TRBV3-1 with TRBJ1-6; 7 positions match TRBD1. The trim removed 5 bases at V and 2 bases at J, leaving 6 bases unmatched. The CDR3 is made up of 16 amino acids. Per the germline V gene, CDR1 is LGHDT and CDR2 is YNNKEL (reference sequence). CDR3 nucleotide sequence: TGTGCCAGCAGCGGCCCCGGGACAGCCTATAATTCACCCCTCCACTTT. Protein: CASSGPGTAYNSPLHF.

There are many counts of this clonotype. The chain has TRBV18 and TRBJ2-3; the D is unclear. The ends were cut back, 6 bases at V and 6 bases at J, with 16 bases in the middle. Germline CDR1 KGHSH, CDR2 LQKENI. The CDR3 totals 14 residues. This CDR3 is CASSRYQGADTQYF. The CDR3 DNA reads TGTGCCAGCTCGCGTTACCAAGGCGCGGATACGCAGTATTTT.

To note about this clonotype: This could be a read error, since a much larger clone is one nucleotide away. The chain carries TRBV20-1 and TRBJ1-1; 7 bases fit TRBD1. Per germline, CDR1 DFQATT and CDR2 SNEGSKA (reference sequence). With 5 bases clipped from V and 0 bases from J, the junction kept 9 bases outside the gene matches. The CDR3 has 15 amino acids. In DNA, the CDR3 is TGCAGTGCTGTTGGCCAGGGGGGAATGAACACTGAAGCTTTCTTT. This codes for CSAVGQGGMNTEAFF.

This clonotype was observed at least ten times. V gene TRBV27 combines with J gene TRBJ2-5, with TRBD1 identical over 11 bases. From germline, CDR1 is MNHEY and CDR2 SMNVEV (reference sequence). The CDR3 spans 14 residues. The V and J ends lost 5 bases and 4 bases, in that order; junction bases with no gene match: 3. CDR3 region: CASSMDRGRETQYF. The DNA of the CDR3 is TGTGCCAGCAGTATGGACAGGGGGCGAGAGACCCAGTACTTC.

This clonotype was recorded many times. The J gene is TRBJ2-1, the V gene TRBV12-3 or TRBV12-4; D possibly matches TRBD1 or TRBD2 (6 bases each). The V end was cut by 3 bases, the J end by 7 bases, with 19 bases between. This CDR3 contains 16 residues. The CDR3 region is CASSLGPGARPNEQFF. The CDR3 nucleotides read TGTGCCAGCAGTTTGGGTCCGGGGGCGCGTCCGAATGAGCAGTTCTTC.

The chain has TRBV5-1 and TRBJ2-1; D gene ambiguous. CDR3 length: 16 amino acids. Germline V gives CDR1 SGHRS, CDR2 YFSETQ. V lost 6 bases, J lost 0 bases, and 16 bases lay in between. CDR3 sequence: CASTDFSRSSYNEQFF. In nucleotides, the CDR3 is TGCGCCAGCACCGATTTTTCCCGGAGCTCCTACAATGAGCAGTTCTTC. The entire variable domain, with the rest obtained from reference TRBV5-1 and TRBJ2-1, is as follows: KAGVTQTPRYLIKTRGQQVTLSCSPISGHRSVSWYQQTPGQGLQFLFEYFSETQRNKGNFPGRFSGRQFSNSRSEMNVSTLELGDSALYLCASTDFSRSSYNEQFFGPGTRLTVL.

This clonotype was recorded at least ten times. The V and J genes are TRBV6-1 and TRBJ2-2, with 8 bases identical to TRBD2. V was clipped by 8 bases and J by 1 base; unmatched bases: 6. Per the germline V gene, CDR1 is MNHNS and CDR2 is SASEGT. This CDR3 comprises 15 residues. CDR3 sequence (DNA): TGTGCCAGCCGTCTGGCGGGGGGGAACACCGGGGAGCTGTTTTTT. This sequence encodes CASRLAGGNTGELFF.

V usage is TRBV5-8 and J usage is TRBJ1-3; perhaps TRBD1 as D (5 bases). The V gene lost 4 bases and the J gene lost 0 bases, with 11 bases spanning the gap. The V gene's germline CDR1 is SGHTS and CDR2 YDEGEE. The CDR3 totals 15 residues. CDR3 nucleotide sequence: TGTGCCAGCAGCCTGGACACCCACTCTGGAAACACCATATATTTT. It codes for CASSLDTHSGNTIYF.

This clonotype has a count of ten or more. The V and J genes are TRBV24-1 and TRBJ2-7; 7 nucleotides line up with TRBD1. From germline, CDR1 is KGHDR and CDR2 SFDVKD. V lost 9 bases to trimming and J lost 4 bases; unmatched junction nucleotides: 11. CDR3 length: 14 residues. CDR3 region: CATGSWDRPYEQYF. As DNA, the CDR3 is TGTGCCACCGGTAGTTGGGACAGACCTTACGAGCAGTACTTC.

This clonotype has more than one count but fewer than ten. This rearrangement joins TRBV5-1 to TRBJ1-2; D call uncertain. V lost 1 base to trimming and J lost 4 bases, with 14 bases between them. The CDR3 loop spans 15 amino acids. Germline lookup yields CDR1 SGHRS and CDR2 YFSETQ. CDR3 loop: CASSLNVLPGYGYTF. The CDR3 DNA sequence: TGCGCCAGCAGCTTGAATGTTCTGCCCGGCTATGGCTACACCTTC.

This clonotype was counted once. The chain joins TRBV2 to TRBJ1-2, with D perhaps matching TRBD1 (5 bases). The CDR3 totals 14 residues. CDR1 and CDR2 (germline): SNHLY, FYNNEI. The V end was cut by 5 bases, the J end by 4 bases, with 14 bases between. In DNA, the CDR3 is TGTGCCAGCAGTCTGTCAGGGTACACCTATGGCTACACCTTC. Protein: CASSLSGYTYGYTF.

This clonotype was detected many times. The chain combines TRBV24-1 with TRBJ1-2; possible D gene TRBD1, 5 bases. The CDR3 is 12 residues long. Germline V gene sequence: CDR1 KGHDR, CDR2 SFDVKD. Between the trimmed V and J ends, which lost 5 bases and 6 bases, there was a span of 9 bases. CDR3 amino acids: CATSARDDGYTF. CDR3 DNA: TGTGCCACCAGTGCCAGGGACGATGGCTACACCTTC.